These 27 T cell receptor beta chains came from one sample sequenced in a study of vaccination and CD4 T cells after COVID-19. The treatment denotes: approximately nine-day PBMC culture with coronavirus spike peptide pools or control peptides (ViraFEST assay). Sequence data for DNA of cultured CD4+ T cells were generated by the Oncomine TCR Beta short-read assay. TCRdb independently ran MiXCR on the PCR reads; one entry per CDR3 protein. The sample gives 20,000 or so distinct CDR3 sequences, roughly 55% of which show up once; 7.5% is in the top ten. These receptors have no identified antigens. The specimen sequenced was CD4+ T cells from blood, cultured in vitro. The receptors were gathered from a human donor who had recovered from COVID-19.

This clonotype came up a few times. V and J are TRBV5-4 and TRBJ1-1, with 11 bases lining up with TRBD1. With V trimmed by 3 bases and J by 6 bases, 7 bases remained unmatched. The CDR3 extends over 15 amino acids. Germline CDR1 and CDR2: SGHNT and YYREEE (reference sequence). CDR3 sequence: CASSSRTGGGAEAFF. CDR3 nucleotides: TGTGCCAGCAGCTCCCGGACAGGGGGCGGTGCTGAAGCTTTCTTT. The variable domain in full, with the rest retrieved from reference TRBV5-4 and TRBJ1-1, is ETGVTQSPTHLIKTRGQQVTLRCSSQSGHNTVSWYQQALGQGPQFIFQYYREEENGRGNFPPRFSGLQFPNYSSELNVNALELDDSALYLCASSSRTGGGAEAFFGQGTRLTVV.

The sample holds a few counts of this clonotype. The chain has TRBV6-2 or TRBV6-3 and TRBJ1-5, with D possibly TRBD1 on 5 matching bases. The V and J ends lost 3 bases and 0 bases respectively, with 9 bases between them. The CDR3 extends over 15 amino acids. Germline lookup yields CDR1 MNHEY and CDR2 SVGEGT. The CDR3 here is CASSYKGNSNQPQHF. The CDR3, as DNA: TGTGCCAGCAGTTATAAGGGGAATAGCAATCAGCCCCAGCATTTT.

The chain uses TRBV2 and TRBJ1-6; 8 bases fit TRBD1. The CDR3 runs 16 residues. The V gene's germline CDR1 is SNHLY and CDR2 FYNNEI. V lost 2 bases to trimming and J lost 7 bases; unmatched junction nucleotides: 7. CDR3 coding DNA: TGTGCCAGCAGTGAATCTAGGGGACAGGTCAATTCACCCCTCCACTTT. Protein product: CASSESRGQVNSPLHF.

J is TRBJ2-1 and V is TRBV5-4; perhaps D is TRBD1 or TRBD2 (5 bases each). Looked up from germline, CDR1 is SGHNT and CDR2 is YYREEE (reference sequence). This CDR3 has 15 amino acids. Between the trimmed V and J ends, which lost 2 bases and 1 base, there was a span of 10 bases. CDR3 bases: TGTGCCAGCAGCTTAACTAGGGGTTCCTACAATGAGCAGTTCTTC. This sequence encodes CASSLTRGSYNEQFF.

This chain links TRBV24-1 with TRBJ2-7; possibly TRBD2 for D (6 bases). Germline V CDR1 and CDR2: KGHDR, SFDVKD. The CDR3 runs to 13 residues. The V and J ends lost 5 bases and 2 bases respectively, with 9 bases between them. The CDR3, as DNA: TGTGCCACCAGTGGGGGGGACCCCTACGAGCAGTACTTC. Translated: CATSGGDPYEQYF.

This clonotype was counted between two and nine times. V gene TRBV28 combines with J gene TRBJ1-5; possibly TRBD1 for D (6 bases). V was clipped by 6 bases and J by 0 bases, with 18 bases between them. This CDR3 spans 17 amino acids. Germline-derived CDR1 and CDR2 are MDHEN and SYDVKM. CDR3 sequence reads: CASRKVLGGYSNQPQHF. The CDR3 DNA reads as TGTGCCAGCAGAAAAGTTTTAGGGGGTTATAGCAATCAGCCCCAGCATTTT.

This clonotype was detected a few times. The chain employs TRBV7-3 and TRBJ2-5; 7 bases match TRBD2. The germline V gene has CDR1 SGHTA and CDR2 FQGTGA. The CDR3 is 13 residues long. V lost 4 bases to trimming and J lost 2 bases; unmatched junction nucleotides: 1. The CDR3, as DNA: TGTGCCAGCAGCTGGGGACTACAAGAGACCCAGTACTTC. Translated, it gives CASSWGLQETQYF.

This clonotype appeared a single time. This chain links TRBV27 with TRBJ2-3; D might be TRBD1 (6 bases). In germline, CDR1 is MNHEY, CDR2 SMNVEV (reference sequence). This CDR3 contains 14 residues. Trimming pared 10 bases from V and 2 bases from J, leaving 16 bases between. In nucleotides, the CDR3 is TGTGCCACCAGGGACACAACCTCCACAGATACGCAGTATTTT. This sequence encodes CATRDTTSTDTQYF.

This sequence joins TRBV20-1 and TRBJ2-1; D is unclear. V shed 1 base and J shed 8 bases, with 6 bases lying between them. The CDR3 spans 11 residues. In germline, CDR1 is DFQATT, CDR2 SNEGSKA (reference sequence). The CDR3 DNA reads as TGCAGTGCTAGAGCGCTTGATGAGCAGTTCTTC. Its translation is CSARALDEQFF.

This CDR3 reads CASSVGRQPQETQYF. The CDR3 DNA reads as TGTGCCAGCAGCGTCGGGAGACAGCCTCAAGAGACCCAGTACTTC. The chain uses TRBV27 and TRBJ2-5; a possible D gene is TRBD2 (6 bases). The ends were cut back, 6 bases at V and 2 bases at J, with 16 bases in the middle. The CDR3 is made up of 15 amino acids. Germline V lookup: CDR1 MNHEY, CDR2 SMNVEV (reference sequence).

This clonotype was seen only a few times. This rearrangement joins TRBV19 to TRBJ1-5; D is ambiguous. The CDR3 sequence is 14 residues long. Trimming shortened V by 0 bases and J by 2 bases, and 5 bases separated the two germline ends. CDR1 LNHDA and CDR2 SQIVND come from the germline V gene (reference sequence). The CDR3 protein is CASSIEGGNQPQHF. The CDR3, as DNA: TGTGCCAGTAGTATAGAGGGAGGCAATCAGCCCCAGCATTTT.

This clonotype was seen a single time. The chain couples TRBV7-9 to TRBJ2-1, with TRBD1 as a possible D gene (6 bases). The CDR3 spans 16 residues. Trimming took 5 bases from V and 5 from J, leaving 19 bases between them. CDR1 SEHNR and CDR2 FQNEAQ come from the germline V gene (reference sequence). The chain's CDR3 is CASSARQVLGHNEQFF. In DNA form, the CDR3 reads TGTGCCAGCAGCGCCAGACAGGTTTTAGGGCACAATGAGCAGTTCTTC.

This chain connects TRBV11-3 to TRBJ2-1, with no clear D. The CDR3 is 14 residues long. In germline, CDR1 is SGHNT, CDR2 YENEEA. V lost 0 bases and J lost 9, with 12 bases in between. The CDR3 protein is CASSLDQDPGEQFF. In nucleotides, the CDR3 is TGTGCCAGCAGCTTAGATCAGGACCCTGGTGAGCAGTTCTTC.

The genes are TRBV4-3 and TRBJ2-1; TRBD2 agrees at 9 bases. Losses at the gene ends were 3 bases for V and 8 bases for J; bases not matched to a gene: 20. Germline values: CDR1 LGHNA, CDR2 YSLEER. The CDR3 contains 19 residues. The CDR3 DNA sequence: TGCGCCAGCAGCCAGGGTATCTCGTGGCGGCGGGAGGGCCGATATGAGCAGTTCTTC. Its translation is CASSQGISWRREGRYEQFF.

The V gene is TRBV29-1, the J gene TRBJ2-1; the D is unclear. Trimming stripped 4 bases from V and 8 bases from J, with 3 bases between. The CDR3 sequence is 9 residues long. Per germline, CDR1 SQVTM and CDR2 ANQGSEA. CDR3 residues: CSVGHEQFF. DNA for the CDR3: TGCAGCGTTGGCCATGAGCAGTTCTTC.

The chain combines TRBV20-1 with TRBJ1-2; D is possibly TRBD1 (6 bases). CDR1 is DFQATT and CDR2 is SNEGSKA in the germline V gene (reference sequence). Trimming took off 6 bases at V and 6 bases at J, with 14 bases between the two ends. This CDR3 has 12 residues. CDR3 sequence reads: CSAASGHHGYTF. CDR3 nucleotides: TGCAGTGCGGCTTCGGGACACCATGGCTACACCTTC.

This clonotype was counted a few times. This chain links TRBV11-2 with TRBJ2-1, with 10 bases fitting TRBD2. Germline CDR1 and CDR2: SGHAT and FQNNGV. The CDR3 loop spans 17 amino acids. With V trimmed by 5 bases and J by 12 bases, 19 bases remained unmatched. The CDR3 DNA follows: TGTGCCAGCAGCATCCCAAGGGGTAGCGGGAGGCCCGGGAGGCAGTTCTTC. Amino acids: CASSIPRGSGRPGRQFF. Complete variable domain (other parts from reference TRBV11-2 and TRBJ2-1): EAGVAQSPRYKIIEKRQSVAFWCNPISGHATLYWYQQILGQGPKLLIQFQNNGVVDDSQLPKDRFSAERLKGVDSTLKIQPAKLEDSAVYLCASSIPRGSGRPGRQFFGPGTRLTVL.

There are a few counts of this clonotype. V gene TRBV20-1 combines with J gene TRBJ2-2; 7 bases are shared with TRBD1. After removal of 5 bases from V and 3 bases from J, the junction contained 9 bases not matched to a gene. The CDR3 sequence is 15 residues long. CDR1 and CDR2 from the germline V gene are DFQATT and SNEGSKA (reference sequence). The CDR3 reads CSALPPTGYTGELFF. In nucleotides, the CDR3 is TGCAGTGCTCTCCCCCCGACAGGGTACACCGGGGAGCTGTTTTTT.

V gene TRBV3-1 combines with J gene TRBJ1-1, with D perhaps matching TRBD1 (6 bases). The germline gives CDR1 LGHDT, CDR2 YNNKEL (reference sequence). V lost 1 base, J lost 0 bases, and 12 bases lay in between. The CDR3 sequence is 16 residues long. The CDR3 DNA is TGTGCCAGCAGCCAAGGGGGGGGCGGACTGAACACTGAAGCTTTCTTT. Protein sequence: CASSQGGGGLNTEAFF.

This clonotype came up a few times. The chain joins TRBV12-3 or TRBV12-4 to TRBJ2-2, with 7 bases that match TRBD1. V trimming: 5 bases; J trimming: 0 bases; junction bases outside the gene matches: 9. This CDR3 is 17 amino acids long. The CDR3 DNA reads as TGTGCCAGCAGTCCCCGTCGGCAGGGGGCGAACACCGGGGAGCTGTTTTTT. This encodes CASSPRRQGANTGELFF.

This clonotype was detected only a few times. The chain combines TRBV7-9 with TRBJ2-5; TRBD2 aligns across 7 bases. The CDR3 loop spans 16 amino acids. The germline gives CDR1 SEHNR, CDR2 FQNEAQ (reference sequence). V shed 2 bases, J shed 2 bases, and the junction held 8 bases outside the gene matches. The CDR3 coding sequence is TGTGCCAGCAGCTTAACTCGCGGGAGCCCTCAAGAGACCCAGTACTTC. It yields the protein CASSLTRGSPQETQYF.

The chain links TRBV7-9 to TRBJ2-7; 7 bases line up with TRBD1. The CDR3 is 15 amino acids. Per the germline V gene, CDR1 is SEHNR and CDR2 is FQNEAQ (reference sequence). With 5 bases clipped from V and 0 bases from J, the junction kept 7 bases outside the gene matches. The CDR3 DNA follows: TGTGCCAGCAGCCTCGGACAGGCCAGCTCCTACGAGCAGTACTTC. This sequence encodes CASSLGQASSYEQYF.

This clonotype showed up just a few times. This chain links TRBV6-5 with TRBJ1-5; 9 nucleotides align to TRBD1. The CDR3 is 15 amino acids. The trim removed 4 bases at V and 3 bases at J, leaving 4 bases unmatched. CDR1 is MNHEY, CDR2 SVGAGI, per germline. The CDR3 spells CASSWDREPNQPQHF. The CDR3 DNA reads TGTGCCAGCAGTTGGGACAGGGAGCCCAATCAGCCCCAGCATTTT.

The rearrangement joins TRBV6-1 to TRBJ1-4, with TRBD1 matching 7 bases. Germline assignment: CDR1 MNHNS and CDR2 SASEGT. V lost 5 bases to trimming and J lost 4 bases; unmatched junction nucleotides: 4. The CDR3 spans 14 residues. CDR3 protein: CASSLQGGNEKLFF. DNA of the CDR3: TGTGCCAGCAGTCTCCAGGGGGGTAATGAAAAACTGTTTTTT.

The sample holds a few counts of this clonotype. The rearrangement links TRBV20-1 to TRBJ1-2; TRBD1 matches at 7 bases. V was clipped by 3 bases and J by 4 bases; unmatched bases: 8. Germline CDR1 DFQATT, CDR2 SNEGSKA (reference sequence). This CDR3 is 14 amino acids long. The CDR3 region has the DNA TGCAGTGCTAGCGGGACAGACTATGTCTATGGCTACACCTTC. Translation: CSASGTDYVYGYTF.

There are a few counts of this clonotype. V is TRBV11-2 and J is TRBJ1-4, with D possibly TRBD1 on 5 matching bases. Germline values: CDR1 SGHAT, CDR2 FQNNGV. Trimming stripped 5 bases from V and 8 bases from J, with 21 bases between. The CDR3 contains 16 residues. As DNA, the CDR3 is TGTGCCAGCAGCCCTGATGGGGCCACGGGTAGGGAAAAACTGTTTTTT. It specifies CASSPDGATGREKLFF.

J is TRBJ2-7 and V is TRBV6-1, with TRBD2 matching 8 bases. The CDR3 sequence is 13 residues long. V shed 5 bases and J 6 bases; nucleotides not matched to a gene: 6. Germline V gene data show CDR1 as MNHNS and CDR2 as SASEGT. CDR3 sequence reads: CASSRGGPLEQYF. For the CDR3, the DNA is TGTGCCAGCAGTCGGGGGGGGCCCCTCGAGCAGTACTTC.